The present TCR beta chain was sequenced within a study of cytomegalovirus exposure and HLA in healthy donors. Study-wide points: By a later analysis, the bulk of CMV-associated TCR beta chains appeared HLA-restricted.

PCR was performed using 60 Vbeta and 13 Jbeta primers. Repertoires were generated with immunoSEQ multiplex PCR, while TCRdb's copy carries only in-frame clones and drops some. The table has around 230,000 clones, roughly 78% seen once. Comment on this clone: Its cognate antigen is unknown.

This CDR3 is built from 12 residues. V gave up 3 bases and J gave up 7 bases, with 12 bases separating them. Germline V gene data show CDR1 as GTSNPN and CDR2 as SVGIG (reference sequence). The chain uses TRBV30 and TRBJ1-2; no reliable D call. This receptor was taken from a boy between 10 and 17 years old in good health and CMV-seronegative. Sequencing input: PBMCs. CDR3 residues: CAWSAGQAGYTF. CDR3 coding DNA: TGTGCCTGGAGCGCGGGTCAGGCTGGCTACACCTTC.